Listed below are T cell receptor beta chains from one sample, sequenced in a study of T cell responses to AZD1222 COVID-19 vaccine. Method: immunoSEQ multiplex PCR; TCRdb's copy keeps in-frame clones and lacks some. The data show about 100,000 clones, about nine tenths seen once. Sample: peripheral blood, taken 28 days after the second AZD1222 dose. These receptors all come from an adult who received the AZD1222 COVID-19 vaccine. CDR3s include the opening cysteine and the closing phenylalanine or tryptophan. Not every row has a clone size; where given, it reads once, few, many or a size class.

CDR3aa | v_gene | abundance | j_gene
CASSLRVAVYEQYF | TRBV28 | NA | TRBJ2-7
CASSLESGREQFF | TRBV7-7 | NA | TRBJ2-1
CASSLGTRSAPLHF | TRBV5-6 | NA | TRBJ1-6
CATSRATGLVGETQYF | TRBV15 | NA | TRBJ2-5
CASSLGTVNQPQHF | TRBV5-1 | once | TRBJ1-5
CASTGTGGLWTEAFF | TRBV28 | NA | TRBJ1-1
CASSFSTSGAYNEQFF | TRBV10-2 | NA | TRBJ2-1
CASKQGLISNYGYTF | TRBV19 | once | TRBJ1-2
CSSSNNEQFF | TRBV20-1 | NA | TRBJ2-1
CASSSDDRTYTF | TRBV7-9 | few | TRBJ1-2
CASSPGLAGGEYTDTQYF | TRBV28 | NA | TRBJ2-3